These 9 T cell receptor beta chains share one sample of origin, sequenced in a study of cytomegalovirus exposure and HLA in healthy donors. The PCR was carried out with 60 Vbeta primers and 13 Jbeta primers. The assay was immunoSEQ multiplex PCR, and TCRdb's table has in-frame clones only and misses some. The sample carries 130,000 or so clones, around four fifths recorded once. What was sequenced was PBMCs. The receptor source for this set is a man aged 35-49 years in good health and CMV-seronegative.

The CDR3 sequence is CAISESNRGSGNQPQHF. The CDR3 region has the DNA TGTGCCATCAGTGAGTCGAACAGGGGAAGTGGCAATCAGCCCCAGCATTTT. The rearrangement links TRBV10-3 to TRBJ1-5; TRBD1 matches 7 bases. After removal of 0 bases from V and 2 bases from J, the junction contained 7 bases not matched to a gene. CDR1 and CDR2 from the germline V gene are ENHRY and SYGVKD. This CDR3 region has 17 residues.

This clone was found a few times. The chain links TRBV28 to TRBJ1-5, with no clear D. Trimming left V 2 bases short and J 0 bases short, with 8 bases between. The CDR3 runs to 15 residues. Germline CDR1 and CDR2: MDHEN and SYDVKM. In DNA form, the CDR3 reads TGTGCCAGCAGTTTACCGGTCACTAGCAATCAGCCCCAGCATTTT. Translated, it gives CASSLPVTSNQPQHF.

CDR3 protein: CASSLLSPRVGEKLFF. DNA for the CDR3: TGTGCCAGCAGTTTATTGAGTCCCAGGGTCGGAGAAAAACTGTTTTTT. This chain connects TRBV27 to TRBJ1-4; the D gene is possibly TRBD1 (5 bases). The V gene's germline CDR1 is MNHEY and CDR2 SMNVEV (reference sequence). CDR3 length: 16 residues. V was trimmed by 1 base and J by 8 bases, leaving 17 bases between them.

This clone was observed a handful of times. The chain has TRBV2 and TRBJ1-1; TRBD1 aligns across 10 bases. Germline CDR1 reads SNHLY; CDR2 reads FYNNEI. V lost 6 bases, J lost 1 base, and 2 bases stayed unmatched. The CDR3 is made up of 14 amino acids. The CDR3: CASRGDRGNTEAFF. The CDR3 region has the DNA TGTGCCAGCAGGGGGGACAGGGGGAACACTGAAGCTTTCTTT.

V is TRBV2 and J is TRBJ2-1; 8 nucleotides agree with TRBD1. Looked up from germline, CDR1 is SNHLY and CDR2 is FYNNEI. V shed 2 bases, J shed 5 bases, and the junction held 8 bases outside the gene matches. This CDR3 region has 16 residues. CDR3 protein: CASSEIGGQVNNEQFF. For the CDR3, the DNA is TGTGCCAGCAGTGAAATTGGGGGACAGGTAAACAATGAGCAGTTCTTC.

This sequence joins TRBV6-6 and TRBJ2-5; D perhaps matches TRBD2 (7 bases). The CDR3 has 15 residues. V dropped 6 bases and J dropped 2 bases, with 16 bases sitting between them. Germline CDR1 is MNHNY and CDR2 is SVGAGI (reference sequence). CDR3 nucleotide sequence: TGTGCCAGCAGCCCACAAGGGGGGGGGCAAGAGACCCAGTACTTC. Amino acid sequence: CASSPQGGGQETQYF.

The CDR3 nucleotides are TGCGCCAGCAGCGCTGGACTAGCGACCTACGAGCAGTACTTC. Translated, it gives CASSAGLATYEQYF. The chain employs TRBV5-1 and TRBJ2-7, with 9 bases that match TRBD2. The CDR3 spans 14 residues. Germline-derived CDR1 and CDR2 are SGHRS and YFSETQ. After removal of 4 bases from V and 2 bases from J, the junction contained 4 bases not matched to a gene.

This chain links TRBV6-5 with TRBJ2-7; 11 bases fit TRBD1. V shed 5 bases, J shed 4 bases, and the junction held 4 bases outside the gene matches. The CDR3 totals 14 residues. Per germline, CDR1 MNHEY and CDR2 SVGAGI. In nucleotides, the CDR3 is TGTGCCAGCAGTCACGGGACAGGGGGTTACGAGCAGTACTTC. Translation: CASSHGTGGYEQYF.

This sequence joins TRBV15 and TRBJ1-2; TRBD1 might be the D (5 bases). Trimming stripped 1 base from V and 8 bases from J, with 14 bases between. Germline V CDR1 and CDR2: LNHNV, YYDKDF (reference sequence). The CDR3 runs 14 residues. The CDR3 here is CATSRVGPFYGYTF. Written as DNA, the CDR3 is TGTGCCACCAGCAGAGTGGGGCCCTTCTACGGCTACACCTTC.